Described below is a single T cell receptor (beta chain) sequence and its context. Its antigen is not yet known. The sample holds no much larger clone one base away, and base qualities are not on file. The CDR3 sequence holds 17 residues, the cysteine and phenylalanine included. Only the CDR3 DNA stays, 51 bases, in frame from base 1. The germline V gene supplies CDR1 SGHVS and CDR2 FQNEAQ. Relative to germline, V is missing 1 base and J is missing 3 bases, with 3 bases of the junction outside any gene match. Term cord blood was obtained from 4 or 5 elective full-term cesarean deliveries at about 36-41 weeks of gestation, without labor or rupture of membranes. Exclusion from the study was applied to pregnancies with fetal demise, active maternal HSV infection or known maternal HIV infection. A FACSAria III cell sorter was used to sort live, Annexin V-negative naive CD8+ T cells (CD3+CD8+CD45RA+CCR7+). Each sample yielded roughly 17,000 to 110,000 sorted naive CD8+ T cells. Preassembled standardized sampling kits were used to collect mixed venous-arterial cord blood. Cord blood was held at room temperature, and processing was completed within 4 hours of collection. Ficoll-Paque density gradient centrifugation was used to isolate mononuclear cells from diluted blood. Mononuclear cells were cryopreserved in about 10% DMSO with approximately 90% FBS and stored long term at -150°C before sorting. After thawing, cells were stained with Annexin V along with antibodies against CD3, CD8, CCR7 and CD45RA. The DNeasy Blood and Tissue Kit was used to extract genomic DNA from snap-frozen pellets of sorted cells.

The data are from a study of naive CD8 T cells in extremely preterm neonates (dated by TCRdb to about 2017). Background on the whole study: The study compared the TCRbeta CDR3 repertoires of sorted naive CD8+ T cells among four age groups: extremely preterm neonates, term neonates, young children and adults. Study-level results and caveats: Preterm CDR3s were shorter, with fewer N additions and less junctional trimming, and were closer to germline than those of older groups. Preterm neonates shared more CDR3 nucleotide sequences (roughly 2.7%) than term neonates (roughly 0.4%), young children (0.03%) and adults (approximately 0.01%). Preterm neonates showed significantly lower iChao1 richness than every other age group (p < 0.05) along with an even clone distribution, indicating a less rich repertoire. A small sample size and variable productive template counts among preterm samples were noted by the authors as limitations. To track T cell development within individuals, the authors urged prospective longitudinal studies of preterm and term neonates.

TCRbeta CDR3 regions were amplified from genomic DNA by a two-step, bias-controlled multiplex PCR. Primers specific for every TRBV and TRBJ gene segment were included in the multiplex PCR. The immunoSEQ Assay was used to generate the TCRbeta repertoire data. The authors processed their data as follows. A relative-frequency ratio and a modified nearest-neighbor algorithm were applied to filter and cluster reads so that closely related sequences were merged. IMGT annotation was the basis for assigning V, D and J genes to CDR3 sequences. Template counts were corrected for PCR amplification bias by normalization and were quantified against synthetic TCR CDR3 analog sequences. Only unique productive sequences, defined as in-frame CDR3 sequences without stop codons, were included in the analyses. The immunoSEQ Analyzer software was used to calculate iChao1 richness and clonality, with clonality defined as 1 minus Pielou's evenness. Depending on the Shapiro-Wilk normality results, either Student's t-test or a non-parametric test was run in JMP for statistical testing. This is the immuneACCESS table as TCRdb keeps it, with only in-frame sequences that have V and J called. A part of the clones is gone; compared with another copy, unresolved V genes explain less than half, and the rest is unexplained. Clonal size and the V and J genes are those of that table, whereas D and trimming came from the DNA. Across this sample there are approximately 7,500 clones, with about 98% seen only once. The ten largest make up around 0.35% of the sample.

The TCR originated in a newborn in good health. Input material: naive CD8+ T cells from cord blood. In this chain, TRBV7-8 is recombined with TRBJ2-1; the junction holds 13 bases that match TRBD2. The CDR3 in this case is CASSLGLAGGYYNEQFF. The DNA is as follows: TGTGCCAGCAGCTTAGGACTAGCGGGGGGTTACTACAATGAGCAGTTCTTC.